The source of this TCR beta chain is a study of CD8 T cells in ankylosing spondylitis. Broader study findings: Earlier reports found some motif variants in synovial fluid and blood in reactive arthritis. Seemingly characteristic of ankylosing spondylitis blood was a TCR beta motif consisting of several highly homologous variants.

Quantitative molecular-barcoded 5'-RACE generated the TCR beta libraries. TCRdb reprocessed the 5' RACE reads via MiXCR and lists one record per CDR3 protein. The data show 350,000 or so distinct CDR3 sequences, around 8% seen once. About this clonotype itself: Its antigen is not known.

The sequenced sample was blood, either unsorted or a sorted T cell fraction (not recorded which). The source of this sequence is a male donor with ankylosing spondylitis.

The CDR3 loop is CASSRAPSFRDEQFF. The CDR3 region has the DNA TGCGCCAGCAGCCGGGCCCCGAGCTTTCGAGATGAGCAGTTCTTC. The rearrangement joins TRBV4-1 to TRBJ2-1; D remains unclear. The CDR3 consists of 15 residues. V shed 4 bases and J shed 8 bases, with 18 bases lying between them. Germline V gives CDR1 MGHRA, CDR2 YSYEKL.